Listed below are T cell receptor beta chains from one sample, sequenced in a study of blood T cell repertoires in COVID-19. The table came from immunoSEQ multiplex PCR; TCRdb's copy has only in-frame clones and leaves some out. The profile shows around 160,000 clones, about four fifths of them singletons. Source material: peripheral blood. These receptors all stem from a human donor with acute or convalescent COVID-19. The donor label of this sample is uncertain. Both conserved end residues are part of each CDR3. D genes are given only for firm matches. Only part of the rows carry a size: once, few, many, or a class if the clone is expanded.

D gene,J gene,V gene,clone size,CDR3 DNA,CDR3 protein
TRBD2,TRBJ2-1,TRBV3-1/TRBV3-2,NA,TGTGCCAGCAGCCTACAACCGGGACTAGCGGGGATTTACAATGAGCAGTTCTTC,CASSLQPGLAGIYNEQFF
TRBD1,TRBJ2-7,TRBV30,NA,TGTGCCTGGAGTGACCGCCGGACAGGGCCTCACGAGCAGTACTTC,CAWSDRRTGPHEQYF
TRBD1,TRBJ1-2,TRBV7-9,once,TGTGCCAGCAGCTCACAGACAGGGGCGGGTGGCTACACCTTC,CASSSQTGAGGYTF
TRBD1,TRBJ2-2,TRBV5-1,few,TGCGCCAGCATCCGGGACAGTATGCCCGGGGAGCTGTTTTTT,CASIRDSMPGELFF
NA,TRBJ1-2,TRBV5-8,NA,TGTGCCAGCAGCCGACCATCCTCAGACAACCACTATGGCTACACCTTC,CASSRPSSDNHYGYTF
TRBD1,TRBJ1-1,TRBV14,NA,TGTGCCAGCAGGGGCTCAAGGACAGGGTCCACTGAAGCTTTCTTT,CASRGSRTGSTEAFF
TRBD1,TRBJ1-5,TRBV11-2,NA,TGTGCCAGCAGCTCCGGGACAGGGAATCAGCCCCAGCATTTT,CASSSGTGNQPQHF
NA,TRBJ1-4,TRBV7-9,NA,TGTGCCAGCAGCTTGGAAGAGGCAACTAATGAAAAACTGTTTTTT,CASSLEEATNEKLFF
NA,TRBJ1-3,TRBV10-3,few,TGTGCCATCAGGCACGACAGCTCTGGAAACACCATATATTTT,CAIRHDSSGNTIYF
TRBD1,TRBJ2-7,TRBV7-9,few,TGTGCCAGCAGCTCCCTGGACAGGGAGCCCTACGAGCAGTACTTC,CASSSLDREPYEQYF
NA,TRBJ2-7,TRBV6-5,few,TGTGCCAGCAGCGGGACCTACGAGCAGTACTTC,CASSGTYEQYF
NA,TRBJ1-4,TRBV5-8,NA,TGTGCCAGCACCCGGGGGGGTTATGAAAAACTGTTTTTT,CASTRGGYEKLFF
NA,TRBJ2-1,TRBV3-1/TRBV3-2,once,TGTGCCAGCAGCCAAGGGGTCGCGGGGGCCGGCTATGGGCAGTTCTTC,CASSQGVAGAGYGQFF
NA,TRBJ1-5,TRBV3-1/TRBV3-2,NA,TGTGCCAGCAGCCAAGGGCCGCTTCAGCCCCAGCATTTT,CASSQGPLQPQHF
NA,TRBJ1-1,TRBV6-5,NA,TGTGCCAGCAGGATTTCTATTATACCGGGGGAAGCTTTCTTT,CASRISIIPGEAFF
NA,TRBJ1-4,TRBV6-5,NA,TGTGCCAGCAGCTTCACACAGAGCGGAAAACTGTTTTTT,CASSFTQSGKLFF
TRBD2,TRBJ2-5,TRBV14,NA,TGTGCCAGCTCCGGGACTATAAGGGAGACCCAGTACTTC,CASSGTIRETQYF
TRBD1,TRBJ1-2,TRBV7-2,NA,TGTGCCAGCAGTCCGGGGGCAGGGGGCAACTATGGCTACACCTTC,CASSPGAGGNYGYTF